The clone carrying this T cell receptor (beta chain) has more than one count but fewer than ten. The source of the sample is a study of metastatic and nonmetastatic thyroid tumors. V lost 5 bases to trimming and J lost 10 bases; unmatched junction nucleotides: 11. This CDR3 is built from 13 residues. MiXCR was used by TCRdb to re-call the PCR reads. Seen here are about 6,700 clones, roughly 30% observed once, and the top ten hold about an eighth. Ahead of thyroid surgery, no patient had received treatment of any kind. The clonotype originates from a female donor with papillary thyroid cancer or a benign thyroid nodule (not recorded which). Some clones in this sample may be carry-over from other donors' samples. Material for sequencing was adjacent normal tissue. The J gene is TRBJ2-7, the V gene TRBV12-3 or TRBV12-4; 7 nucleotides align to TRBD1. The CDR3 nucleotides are TGTGCCAGCAGTCCCGCCGGGACAGTTAGTCAGTACTTC. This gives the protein CASSPAGTVSQYF.